Listed below are T cell receptor beta chains from one sample, sequenced in a study of blood T cell repertoires in COVID-19. Clones were read by immunoSEQ multiplex PCR, and TCRdb kept only the in-frame ones, dropping some. The table has just over 80,000 clones, around 86% seen once. The sample was peripheral blood. Source of these receptors: a man older than 75 with acute or convalescent COVID-19. Each CDR3 is given with its conserved first and last residue. The D gene is left open where the match is weak. Clone size is stated in some rows and not others, as once, few, many or a class when expanded.

clone_size	cdr3_length	v_call	d_call	j_call	cdr3_aa	cdr3_nt
once	13	TRBV12-3/TRBV12-4	TRBD1	TRBJ1-2	CASTNDRAYGYTF	TGTGCCAGCACCAATGACAGGGCTTACGGCTACACCTTC
-	15	TRBV15	TRBD1	TRBJ2-1	CATSRRDSKYNEQFF	TGTGCCACCAGCCGCCGGGACAGCAAATACAATGAGCAGTTCTTC
-	18	TRBV29-1	TRBD2	TRBJ2-2	CSVESWTSGSGRTGELFF	TGCAGCGTTGAATCGTGGACTAGCGGGAGCGGGAGAACCGGGGAGCTGTTTTTT
-	16	TRBV6-2/TRBV6-3	-	TRBJ2-3	CASSPYHSGSTDTQYF	TGTGCCAGCAGTCCCTACCATAGCGGAAGCACAGATACGCAGTATTTT
-	16	TRBV15	-	TRBJ2-7	CATSRGLARGYYEQYF	TGTGCCACCAGCAGAGGATTAGCTCGAGGCTATTACGAGCAGTACTTC
-	14	TRBV5-1	TRBD1	TRBJ1-1	CASSFDRGGTEAFF	TGCGCCAGCAGCTTCGACAGGGGAGGCACTGAAGCTTTCTTT
-	15	TRBV27	-	TRBJ1-6	CASRLGTGRDSPLHF	TGTGCCAGCAGGCTAGGAACAGGGAGAGATTCACCCCTCCACTTT
-	17	TRBV5-5	TRBD1	TRBJ1-5	CASSLFPGQEGGQPQHF	TGTGCCAGCAGCCTCTTTCCGGGACAGGAGGGAGGTCAGCCCCAGCATTTT
-	17	TRBV5-4	TRBD1	TRBJ1-1	CASSFGTAGGMNTEAFF	TGTGCCAGCAGTTTTGGGACAGCGGGGGGGATGAACACTGAAGCTTTCTTT
-	14	TRBV5-1	-	TRBJ1-1	CASSLAAGAAEAFF	TGCGCCAGCAGCTTGGCTGCAGGGGCGGCTGAAGCTTTCTTT
-	15	TRBV6-6	TRBD1	TRBJ1-5	CASSYSGQGSQPQHF	TGTGCCAGCAGTTACTCTGGACAGGGAAGTCAGCCCCAGCATTTT
-	11	TRBV6-5	-	TRBJ1-1	CASIKNTEAFF	TGTGCCAGCATTAAGAACACTGAAGCTTTCTTT
-	16	TRBV3-1/TRBV3-2	TRBD2	TRBJ2-5	CASSYFSGRGQETQYF	TGTGCCAGCAGCTATTTTAGCGGGAGGGGTCAAGAGACCCAGTACTTC
-	14	TRBV2	-	TRBJ1-1	CASRGGHFNTEAFF	TGTGCCAGCAGAGGGGGACATTTTAACACTGAAGCTTTCTTT
-	17	TRBV11-2	TRBD2	TRBJ2-5	CASSLVGTSGSSETQYF	TGTGCCAGCAGCTTAGTCGGGACTAGCGGGAGTTCTGAGACCCAGTACTTC
-	13	TRBV12-3/TRBV12-4	-	TRBJ1-1	CASSKTPIREAFF	TGTGCCAGCAGTAAAACACCAATAAGGGAGGCTTTCTTT
-	16	TRBV9	TRBD1	TRBJ2-1	CASSVLGQGYDNEQFF	TGTGCCAGCAGCGTTCTGGGACAGGGTTACGACAATGAGCAGTTCTTC
-	16	TRBV5-1	-	TRBJ2-1	CASSLVPGETYNEQFF	TGCGCCAGCAGCTTGGTTCCGGGGGAGACCTACAATGAGCAGTTCTTC
-	14	TRBV27	-	TRBJ1-6	CASSLRVFGSPLHF	TGTGCCAGCAGTTTACGAGTCTTCGGGTCACCCCTCCACTTT
-	17	TRBV4-2	TRBD2	TRBJ2-7	CASSQEGTSGRGHEQYF	TGTGCCAGCAGCCAAGAGGGGACTAGCGGGAGAGGTCACGAGCAGTACTTC
-	17	TRBV4-1	TRBD2	TRBJ2-2	CASSQVVSGIGTGELFF	TGCGCCAGCAGCCAAGTAGTAAGCGGGATCGGCACCGGGGAGCTGTTTTTT
-	13	TRBV28	TRBD1	TRBJ1-5	CASSPDRVQPQHF	TGTGCCAGCAGCCCAGACAGGGTTCAGCCCCAGCATTTT
-	15	TRBV28	TRBD1	TRBJ1-4	CASSSRKTGAVKLFF	TGTGCCAGCAGTTCGCGGAAGACAGGGGCTGTGAAACTGTTTTTT
once	15	TRBV14	TRBD2	TRBJ2-1	CASSQGGRAYNEQFF	TGTGCCAGCAGCCAAGGAGGGAGGGCCTACAATGAGCAGTTCTTC
-	13	TRBV28	TRBD1	TRBJ1-1	CASSLVRGSEAFF	TGTGCCAGCAGTTTGGTCAGGGGGTCTGAAGCTTTCTTT
many	14	TRBV2	TRBD1	TRBJ2-2	CASSETGGSGELFF	TGTGCCAGCAGCGAGACAGGGGGCTCCGGGGAGCTGTTTTTT
-	12	TRBV7-8	TRBD1	TRBJ1-5	CASSSGTGAQHF	TGTGCCAGCAGCTCCGGGACAGGCGCCCAGCATTTT
-	12	TRBV29-1	-	TRBJ1-2	CSVGSGARGYTF	TGCAGCGTTGGGTCAGGGGCTCGGGGCTACACCTTC